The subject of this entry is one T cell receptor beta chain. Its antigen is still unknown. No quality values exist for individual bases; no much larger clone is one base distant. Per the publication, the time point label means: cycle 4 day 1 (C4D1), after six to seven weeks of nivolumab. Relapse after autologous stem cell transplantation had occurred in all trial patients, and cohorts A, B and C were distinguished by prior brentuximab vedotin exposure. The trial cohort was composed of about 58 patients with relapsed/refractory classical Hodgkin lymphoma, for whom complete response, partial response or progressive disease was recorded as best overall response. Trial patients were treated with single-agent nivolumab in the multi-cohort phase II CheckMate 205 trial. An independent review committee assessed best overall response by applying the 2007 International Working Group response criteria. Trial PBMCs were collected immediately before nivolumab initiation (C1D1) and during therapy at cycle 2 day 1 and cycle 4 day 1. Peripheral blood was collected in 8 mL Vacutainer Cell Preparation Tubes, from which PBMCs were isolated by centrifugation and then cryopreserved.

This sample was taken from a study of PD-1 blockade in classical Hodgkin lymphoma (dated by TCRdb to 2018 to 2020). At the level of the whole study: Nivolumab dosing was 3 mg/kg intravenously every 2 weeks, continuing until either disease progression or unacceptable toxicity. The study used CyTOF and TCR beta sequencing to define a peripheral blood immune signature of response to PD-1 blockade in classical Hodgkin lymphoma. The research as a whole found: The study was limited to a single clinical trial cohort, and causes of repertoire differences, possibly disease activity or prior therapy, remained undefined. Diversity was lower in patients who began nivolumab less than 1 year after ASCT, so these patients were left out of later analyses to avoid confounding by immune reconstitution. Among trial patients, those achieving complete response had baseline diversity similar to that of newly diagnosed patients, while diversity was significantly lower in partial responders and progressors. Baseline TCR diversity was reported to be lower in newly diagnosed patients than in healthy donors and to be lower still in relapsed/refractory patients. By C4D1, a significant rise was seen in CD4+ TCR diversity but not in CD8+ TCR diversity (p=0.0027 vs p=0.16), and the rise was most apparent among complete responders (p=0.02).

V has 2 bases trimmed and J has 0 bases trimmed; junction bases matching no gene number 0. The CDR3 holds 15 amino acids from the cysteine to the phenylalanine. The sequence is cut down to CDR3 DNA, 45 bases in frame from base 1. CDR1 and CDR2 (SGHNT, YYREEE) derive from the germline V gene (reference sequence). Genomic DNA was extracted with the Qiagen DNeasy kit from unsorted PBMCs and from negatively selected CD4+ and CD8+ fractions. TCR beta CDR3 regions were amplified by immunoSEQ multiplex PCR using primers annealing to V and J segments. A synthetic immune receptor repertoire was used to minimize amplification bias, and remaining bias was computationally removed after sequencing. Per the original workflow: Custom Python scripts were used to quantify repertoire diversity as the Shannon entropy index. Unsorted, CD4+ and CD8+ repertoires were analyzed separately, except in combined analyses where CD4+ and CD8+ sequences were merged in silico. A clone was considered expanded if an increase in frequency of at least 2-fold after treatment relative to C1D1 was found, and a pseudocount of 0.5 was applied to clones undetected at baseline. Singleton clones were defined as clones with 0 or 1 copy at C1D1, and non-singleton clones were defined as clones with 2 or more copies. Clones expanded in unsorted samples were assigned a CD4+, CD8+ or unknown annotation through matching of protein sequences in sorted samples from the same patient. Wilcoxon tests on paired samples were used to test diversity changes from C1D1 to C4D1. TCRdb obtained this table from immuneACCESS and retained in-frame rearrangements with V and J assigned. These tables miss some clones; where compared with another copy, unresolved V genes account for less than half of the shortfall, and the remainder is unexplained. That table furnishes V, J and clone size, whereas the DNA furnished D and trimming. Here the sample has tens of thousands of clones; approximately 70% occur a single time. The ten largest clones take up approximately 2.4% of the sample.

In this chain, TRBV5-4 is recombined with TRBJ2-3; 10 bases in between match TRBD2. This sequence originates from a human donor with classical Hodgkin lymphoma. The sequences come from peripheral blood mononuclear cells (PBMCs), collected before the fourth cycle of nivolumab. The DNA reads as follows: TGTGCCAGCAGCTTTAGCGGGGGGAGCACAGATACGCAGTATTTT. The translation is CASSFSGGSTDTQYF.